Listed below are T cell receptor beta chains from one sample, sequenced in a study of cytomegalovirus exposure and HLA in healthy donors. The data were produced by immunoSEQ multiplex PCR, yet TCRdb's version contains in-frame clones alone and is incomplete. The table includes about 240,000 clones, more than 75% detected once. The sequencing sample was made of PBMCs. Receptors were obtained from a woman aged 40 to 50 in good health and CMV-seropositive. Both conserved end residues are part of each CDR3. The D gene is left open where the match is weak.

d_call: TRBD2
j_call: TRBJ2-1
v_call: TRBV5-1
cdr3_aa: CASSRTSGMYTYNEQFF
cdr3_nt: TGCGCCAGCAGCCGGACTAGCGGGATGTATACCTACAATGAGCAGTTCTTC

d_call: -
j_call: TRBJ1-5
v_call: TRBV12-5
cdr3_aa: CASGLEDFQPQHF
cdr3_nt: TGTGCTAGTGGTTTGGAAGACTTTCAGCCCCAGCATTTT

d_call: TRBD2
j_call: TRBJ2-7
v_call: TRBV7-2
cdr3_aa: CASSLAWASGVSGGQYF
cdr3_nt: TGTGCCAGCAGCTTAGCTTGGGCTAGCGGGGTTAGTGGGGGGCAGTACTTC

d_call: -
j_call: TRBJ1-6
v_call: TRBV7-9
cdr3_aa: CASSLAKDFPSYNSPLHF
cdr3_nt: TGTGCCAGCAGCTTAGCGAAGGACTTTCCCTCCTATAATTCACCCCTCCACTTT

d_call: TRBD1
j_call: TRBJ2-5
v_call: TRBV7-6
cdr3_aa: CASSLSTLTGVETQYF
cdr3_nt: TGTGCCAGCAGCTTATCAACACTTACAGGGGTAGAGACCCAGTACTTC

d_call: -
j_call: TRBJ2-5
v_call: TRBV7-2
cdr3_aa: CASSSKTEETQYF
cdr3_nt: TGTGCCAGCAGCTCCAAAACAGAAGAGACCCAGTACTTC

d_call: TRBD1
j_call: TRBJ2-3
v_call: TRBV5-1
cdr3_aa: CASSSAQGSADTQYF
cdr3_nt: TGCGCCAGCAGCTCGGCACAGGGGAGCGCAGATACGCAGTATTTT

d_call: -
j_call: TRBJ2-2
v_call: TRBV21-1
cdr3_aa: CASGTTSSYTGELFF
cdr3_nt: TGTGCCAGCGGGACGACTAGCAGCTACACCGGGGAGCTGTTTTTT

d_call: TRBD1
j_call: TRBJ1-2
v_call: TRBV6-5
cdr3_aa: CASSYYTGEGYTF
cdr3_nt: TGTGCCAGCAGTTACTATACAGGGGAGGGCTACACCTTC

d_call: TRBD2
j_call: TRBJ2-1
v_call: TRBV11-2
cdr3_aa: CASRLAGGVYNEQFF
cdr3_nt: TGTGCCAGCAGATTAGCGGGAGGTGTCTACAATGAGCAGTTCTTC